This paragraph covers one T cell receptor (beta chain) sequence. The antigen remains undetermined. The sample comes from a study of siplizumab effects on memory and regulatory T cells. Assays were performed on about 100,000 TCR templates per sample. Profiled with immunoSEQ multiplex PCR; TCRdb holds only in-frame clones, not every one. The data hold approximately 90,000 clones, with 94% observed a single time. The CDR3 contains 14 residues. Germline V lookup: CDR1 MNHEY, CDR2 SVGAGI. V dropped 6 bases and J dropped 4 bases, with 15 bases sitting between them. Findings of the study overall: Neither a naive nor a memory phenotype was assignable to roughly 75-96% of proliferating CD4+ or CD8+ clones. Solely a minor proportion of alloreactive clones could be assigned to unstimulated subsets.

The sample taken for sequencing was non-Treg CD4+ T cells sorted from blood. The V and J genes are TRBV6-5 and TRBJ1-2, with D possibly TRBD1 on 6 matching bases. The TCR was taken from a human donor in good health. CDR3 coding DNA: TGTGCCAGCAGAAACAGGGACACACGCTATGGCTACACCTTC. Its translation: CASRNRDTRYGYTF.